Listed here is a single T cell receptor beta chain. The data were taken from a study of T cell responses to AZD1222 COVID-19 vaccine. The germline CDR1 and CDR2 sequences are SNHLY and FYNNEI. This CDR3 comprises 13 residues. V shed 4 bases and J shed 4 bases, with 8 bases lying between them. Profiled with immunoSEQ multiplex PCR; TCRdb holds only in-frame clones, not every one. The top ten clones hold about 15% of a sample with about 100,000 clones, around 87% of them seen once. The chain employs TRBV2 and TRBJ1-5; D unresolved. This sequence originates from an adult in good health. The specimen was peripheral blood, collected on day 0 of AZD1222 vaccination. CDR3 loop: CASSVEDNQPQHF. CDR3 nucleotide sequence: TGTGCCAGCAGTGTTGAGGATAATCAGCCCCAGCATTTT.